These 6 T cell receptor beta chains came from one sample sequenced in a study of cytomegalovirus exposure and HLA in healthy donors. Both 60 Vbeta primers and 13 Jbeta primers went into the PCR. Profiled with immunoSEQ multiplex PCR; TCRdb holds only in-frame clones, not every one. This table lists some 120,000 clones. The sequenced material came from PBMCs. Receptors originate from a man aged 18 to 30 in good health and CMV-seronegative.

This chain links TRBV4-1 with TRBJ2-1; 8 bases fit TRBD2. The length of the CDR3 is 16 residues. The V gene's germline CDR1 is MGHRA and CDR2 YSYEKL. V dropped 4 bases and J dropped 4; count of bases not matched to a gene: 9. CDR3 bases: TGCGCCAGCAGCCCCATGGTCGGGGGGGGATACAATGAGCAGTTCTTC. It encodes CASSPMVGGGYNEQFF.

V and J are TRBV2 and TRBJ2-2, with TRBD2 matching 7 bases. CDR1 and CDR2 (germline): SNHLY, FYNNEI. Losses at the gene ends were 4 bases for V and 1 base for J; bases not matched to a gene: 3. This CDR3 region has 15 residues. The CDR3 is CASSVKRGNTGELFF. CDR3 sequence (DNA): TGTGCCAGCAGTGTGAAGCGGGGGAACACCGGGGAGCTGTTTTTT.

V is TRBV7-9 and J is TRBJ1-4; tentative D call: TRBD1 (5 bases). The V gene lost 5 bases and the J gene lost 8 bases, with 12 bases spanning the gap. Germline assignment: CDR1 SEHNR and CDR2 FQNEAQ (reference sequence). CDR3 size: 13 residues. The CDR3 DNA reads as TGTGCCAGCAGCCGGAAGGGGCCGGAAAAACTGTTTTTT. Translating gives CASSRKGPEKLFF.

The chain combines TRBV5-1 with TRBJ2-5, with D unclear. This CDR3 has 14 amino acids. Germline V gene sequence: CDR1 SGHRS, CDR2 YFSETQ. With 1 base removed from V and 1 base from J, the gap between germline ends came to 8 bases. The CDR3 coding sequence is TGCGCCAGCAGCTTGACCGCGGCCCAAGAGACCCAGTACTTC. This gives the protein CASSLTAAQETQYF.

The genes are TRBV5-6 and TRBJ2-2; 7 nucleotides match TRBD1. V dropped 4 bases and J dropped 7; count of bases not matched to a gene: 19. The germline V gene has CDR1 SGHDT and CDR2 YYEEEE. The CDR3 spans 18 residues. CDR3: CASSRPGQKRGGDGELFF. In nucleotides, the CDR3 is TGTGCCAGCAGCCGTCCGGGACAGAAGCGAGGAGGAGACGGGGAGCTGTTTTTT.

The chain recombines TRBV7-9 with TRBJ2-1; 7 nucleotides align to TRBD2. Germline V CDR1 and CDR2: SEHNR, FQNEAQ (reference sequence). There are 15 residues in the CDR3. V lost 5 bases, J lost 0 bases, and 4 bases stayed unmatched. CDR3 residues: CASSRAGPSYNEQFF. CDR3 coding DNA: TGTGCCAGCAGCCGAGCGGGGCCCTCCTACAATGAGCAGTTCTTC. Drawing the rest from reference TRBV7-9 and TRBJ2-1, the complete variable domain is DTGVSQNPRHKITKRGQNVTFRCDPISEHNRLYWYRQTLGQGPEFLTYFQNEAQLEKSRLLSDRFSAERPKGSFSTLEIQRTEQGDSAMYLCASSRAGPSYNEQFFGPGTRLTVL.